This TCR beta chain was profiled in a study of neurological immune-mediated disorders. Overall study findings and caveats: The multiple sclerosis repertoire cluster had no clinical or MRI correlate.

A single run covered 15-18 subjects with over 180 million TCR-beta sequences. One entry per CDR3 protein, called by TCRdb with MiXCR from the 5' RACE reads. The sample includes about 46,000 distinct CDR3 sequences, just under 4.5% seen only once; the top ten take about 6%. This clonotype occurred many times. As yet, its antigen is unknown. The ends were cut back, 1 base at V and 0 bases at J, with 3 bases in the middle. Germline assignment: CDR1 SGHTA and CDR2 FQGTGA. The CDR3 runs 13 residues. Sequencing was done on a sample of PBMCs. The TCR was taken from a woman aged 60-75 years with multiple sclerosis. The chain is built from TRBV7-3 and TRBJ1-1; D not resolved. CDR3 sequence reads: CASSLNVNTEAFF. Written as DNA, the CDR3 is TGTGCCAGCAGCTTAAATGTGAACACTGAAGCTTTCTTT.